A selection of T cell receptor beta chains follows, all from one sample in a study of neoadjuvant anti-PD-1 for oral cavity cancer. Produced via immunoSEQ multiplex PCR; TCRdb's table is partial and in-frame only. The table shows around 10,000 clones, with roughly 61% occurring only once. The specimen comprised tumor tissue, sampled after nivolumab (anti-PD-1) treatment. The receptor set was obtained from a person between 40 and 80 years old with oral cavity squamous cell carcinoma. The CDR3 runs from the conserved cysteine through the conserved F or W. A D gene is named only where the DNA matches it firmly. Clone sizes are given selectively: once, few, many, or a class where the clone is expanded.

j_gene: TRBJ2-2; abundance: -; v_gene: TRBV7-3; d_gene: -; CDR3aa: CASSFGGTGELFF; CDR3nt: TGTGCCAGCAGCTTTGGCGGCACCGGGGAGCTGTTTTTT
j_gene: TRBJ1-1; abundance: large; v_gene: TRBV5-6; d_gene: -; CDR3aa: CASSLPSTEAFF; CDR3nt: TGTGCCAGCAGCTTACCGTCCACTGAAGCTTTCTTT
j_gene: TRBJ1-5; abundance: few; v_gene: TRBV27; d_gene: TRBD1; CDR3aa: CASRTGIYSNQPQHF; CDR3nt: TGTGCCAGCAGGACAGGGATTTATAGCAATCAGCCCCAGCATTTT
j_gene: TRBJ2-2; abundance: few; v_gene: TRBV7-8; d_gene: -; CDR3aa: CASLAGGELFF; CDR3nt: TGTGCCAGCCTAGCTGGCGGGGAGCTGTTTTTT
j_gene: TRBJ1-1; abundance: medium-sized; v_gene: TRBV6-6; d_gene: -; CDR3aa: CASRLNTEAFF; CDR3nt: TGTGCCAGCAGGCTGAACACTGAAGCTTTCTTT
j_gene: TRBJ2-3; abundance: -; v_gene: TRBV28; d_gene: TRBD2; CDR3aa: CASSLGLAGLITDTQYF; CDR3nt: TGTGCCAGCAGTTTGGGACTAGCGGGGTTAATAACAGATACGCAGTATTTT
j_gene: TRBJ1-2; abundance: -; v_gene: TRBV19; d_gene: TRBD1; CDR3aa: CASSLQGKNYGYTF; CDR3nt: TGTGCCAGTAGTTTACAGGGGAAGAACTATGGCTACACCTTC
j_gene: TRBJ1-1; abundance: -; v_gene: TRBV6-5; d_gene: -; CDR3aa: CASSYSAGNTEAFF; CDR3nt: TGTGCCAGCAGTTACTCGGCGGGGAACACTGAAGCTTTCTTT